Sequencing of this TCR beta chain was carried out in a study of breast tumors, draining lymph nodes, adjacent tissues. Broader study findings: Compared with lymph nodes, tumors were less diverse; compared with nontumor tissue, more.

This clonotype was found many times. Its antigen is not known. Axillary draining lymph nodes of breast cancer patients supplied the node samples. TCRdb analysed the multiplex PCR reads with MiXCR anew, one entry per CDR3 protein. This sample yields around 130,000 distinct CDR3 sequences, of which about 20% are seen a single time; 3% to 4% belongs to the top ten. The ends were cut back, 5 bases at V and 1 base at J, with 9 bases in the middle. CDR1 and CDR2 from the germline V gene are SGHTA and FQGTGA. The length of the CDR3 is 14 residues. This TCR was recovered from a female donor with breast cancer. Some clones in this sample may be carry-over from other donors' samples. The sample taken for sequencing was axillary lymph node tissue. The genes are TRBV7-3 and TRBJ2-1; D is unresolved. CDR3 residues: CASSPEPSYNEQFF. The CDR3 DNA reads TGTGCCAGCAGCCCCGAACCATCCTACAATGAGCAGTTCTTC.